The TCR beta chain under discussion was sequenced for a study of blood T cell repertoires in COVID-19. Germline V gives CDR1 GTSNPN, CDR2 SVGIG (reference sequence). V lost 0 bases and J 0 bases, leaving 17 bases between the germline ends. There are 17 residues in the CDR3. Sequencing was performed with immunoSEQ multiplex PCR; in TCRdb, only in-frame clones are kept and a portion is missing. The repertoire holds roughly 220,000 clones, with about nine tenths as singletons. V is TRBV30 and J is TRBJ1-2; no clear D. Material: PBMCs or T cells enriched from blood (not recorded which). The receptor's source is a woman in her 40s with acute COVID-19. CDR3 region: CAWSVRVNLAANYGYTF. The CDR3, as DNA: TGTGCCTGGAGTGTACGGGTTAATTTGGCCGCTAACTATGGCTACACCTTC.